What follows describes a single TCR beta chain. No antigen is known for it. 60 Vbeta and 13 Jbeta primers were used in PCR. Profiled with immunoSEQ multiplex PCR; TCRdb holds only in-frame clones, not every one. In the table there are some 100,000 clones, 79% of which are singletons. The data belong to a study of cytomegalovirus exposure and HLA in healthy donors. Across the whole study: The early release's HLA-typed donors yielded some 85 million unique TCRs. Notes on the study in general: Productive status was seen about 90% or about 30% of the time for most TCR beta V segments in an earlier analysis. Exclusion applied to some V segments, including TRBV6-2 and TRBV6-3, as they were indistinguishable.

Whereas donors were nominally healthy upon sampling, unrecorded immune exposures were probable. The CDR3 loop spans 13 amino acids. The germline V gene encodes CDR1 MNHNS and CDR2 SASEGT. Trimming pared 8 bases from V and 9 bases from J, leaving 16 bases between. What was sequenced was PBMCs. This clonotype was obtained from a female donor in good health and CMV-seropositive. The chain employs TRBV6-1 and TRBJ2-2, with a tentative D call TRBD2 (6 bases). CDR3 sequence: CASLRGRGRELFF. The CDR3 coding sequence is TGTGCCAGCCTAAGAGGGCGGGGCAGGGAGCTGTTTTTT.